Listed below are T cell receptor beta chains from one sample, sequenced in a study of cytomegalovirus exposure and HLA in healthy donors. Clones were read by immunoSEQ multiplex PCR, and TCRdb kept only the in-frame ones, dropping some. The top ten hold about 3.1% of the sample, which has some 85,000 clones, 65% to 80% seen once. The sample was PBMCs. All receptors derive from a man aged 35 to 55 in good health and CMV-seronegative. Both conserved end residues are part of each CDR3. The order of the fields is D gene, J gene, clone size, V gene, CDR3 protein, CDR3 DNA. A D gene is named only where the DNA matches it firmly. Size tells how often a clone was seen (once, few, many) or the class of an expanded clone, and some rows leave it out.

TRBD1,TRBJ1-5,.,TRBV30,CAWRTGTGRNQPQHF,TGTGCCTGGAGGACCGGGACAGGGCGTAATCAGCCCCAGCATTTT
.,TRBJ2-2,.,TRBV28,CASSILSLTGELFF,TGTGCCAGCAGTATCCTATCCCTCACCGGGGAGCTGTTTTTT
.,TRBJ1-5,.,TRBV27,CASRTISSNQPQHF,TGTGCCAGCAGGACAATAAGTAGCAATCAGCCCCAGCATTTT
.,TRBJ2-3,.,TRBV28,CASSTPPIDTQYF,TGTGCCAGCAGCACTCCGCCCATAGATACGCAGTATTTT
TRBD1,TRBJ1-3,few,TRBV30,CAWSVDRAGNTIYF,TGTGCCTGGAGTGTAGACAGGGCTGGAAACACCATATATTTT
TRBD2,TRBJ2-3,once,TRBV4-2,CASSHGLAGSGTDTQYF,TGTGCCAGCAGCCATGGACTAGCAGGGTCGGGCACAGATACGCAGTATTTT
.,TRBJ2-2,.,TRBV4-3,CASSPVTTSAGELFF,TGCGCCAGCAGCCCGGTGACGACATCGGCCGGGGAGCTGTTTTTT
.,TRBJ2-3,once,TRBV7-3,CASSPRGGDTQYF,TGTGCCAGCAGTCCTCGTGGCGGAGATACGCAGTATTTT
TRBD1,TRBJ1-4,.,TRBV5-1,CASSHRGLGEKLFF,TGCGCCAGCAGCCACAGGGGGCTGGGGGAAAAACTGTTTTTT
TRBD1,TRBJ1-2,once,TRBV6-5,CASSYRGTGACGYTF,TGTGCCAGCAGTTACCGCGGGACAGGGGCGTGCGGCTACACCTTC
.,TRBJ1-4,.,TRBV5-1,CASSLAGGTEKLFF,TGCGCCAGCAGCTTAGCGGGAGGAACCGAAAAACTGTTTTTT
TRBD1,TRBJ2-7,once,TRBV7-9,CSSGRGWVEQYF,TGTTCCTCGGGCAGGGGGTGGGTCGAGCAGTACTTC
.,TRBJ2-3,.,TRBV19,CASSPSRYSTDTQYF,TGTGCCAGTAGCCCCTCTAGGTACAGCACAGATACGCAGTATTTT
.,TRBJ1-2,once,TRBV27,CASSPRELFYGYTF,TGTGCCAGCAGTCCCAGGGAATTATTTTATGGCTACACCTTC
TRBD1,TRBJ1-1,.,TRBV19,CASSWTGNTEAFF,TGTGCCAGTAGTTGGACAGGGAACACTGAAGCTTTCTTT
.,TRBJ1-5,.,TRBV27,CASSFDRESPQHF,TGTGCCAGCAGTTTCGACAGAGAATCGCCCCAGCATTTT
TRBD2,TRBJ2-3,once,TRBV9,CASSVSGGPDTQYF,TGTGCCAGCAGCGTCAGCGGGGGGCCAGATACGCAGTATTTT
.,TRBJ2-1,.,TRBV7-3,CASSLNEQEQFF,TGTGCCAGCAGCTTAAATGAACAAGAGCAGTTCTTC
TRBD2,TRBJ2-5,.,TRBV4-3,CASSQADSSGGGETQYF,TGCGCCAGCAGCCAAGCCGACTCTAGCGGGGGGGGAGAGACCCAGTACTTC
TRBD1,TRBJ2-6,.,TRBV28,CASSERGRPGANVLTF,TGTGCCAGCAGTGAAAGGGGGCGCCCTGGGGCCAACGTCCTGACTTTC
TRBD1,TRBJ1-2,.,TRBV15,CAASRGGPIGYTF,TGTGCCGCCAGCAGGGGGGGGCCGATTGGCTACACCTTC
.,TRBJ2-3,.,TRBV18,CASSPGVGTQYF,TGTGCCAGCTCACCCGGAGTTGGTACGCAGTATTTT
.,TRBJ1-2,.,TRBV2,CASSEGRGNYGYTF,TGTGCCAGCAGTGAGGGAAGGGGGAACTATGGCTACACCTTC
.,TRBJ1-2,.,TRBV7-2,CASSSFRIGLRGYTF,TGTGCCAGCAGCTCTTTTAGAATAGGCCTGAGGGGCTACACCTTC
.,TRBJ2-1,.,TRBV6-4,CASSEVVGQGYNEQFF,TGTGCCAGCAGTGAGGTGGTGGGGCAGGGATACAATGAGCAGTTCTTC
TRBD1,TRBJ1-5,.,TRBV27,CASSTSGGFAGQPQHF,TGTGCCAGCAGTACCTCAGGGGGCTTCGCGGGTCAGCCCCAGCATTTT
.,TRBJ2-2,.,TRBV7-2,CASSLGPRGNTGELFF,TGTGCCAGCAGCTTAGGCCCGCGGGGGAACACCGGGGAGCTGTTTTTT
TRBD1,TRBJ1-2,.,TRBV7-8,CASSLPEGAGGYTF,TGTGCCAGCAGTCTCCCCGAGGGGGCGGGAGGCTACACCTTC
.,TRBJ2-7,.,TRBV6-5,CASRRQDLIHEQYF,TGTGCCAGCAGACGACAGGATTTAATCCACGAGCAGTACTTC
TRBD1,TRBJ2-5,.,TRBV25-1,CASSERGDRGWGTQYF,TGTGCCAGCAGTGAAAGAGGGGACAGGGGGTGGGGGACCCAGTACTTC
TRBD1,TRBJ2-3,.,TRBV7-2,CASSDRGGADTQYF,TGTGCCAGCAGCGACAGGGGGGGGGCAGATACGCAGTATTTT
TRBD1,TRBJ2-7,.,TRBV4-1,CASSQRGTGAYEQYF,TGCGCCAGCAGCCAGAGAGGGACAGGAGCCTACGAGCAGTACTTC
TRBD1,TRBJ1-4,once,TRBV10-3,CAIKSTGAREKLFF,TGTGCCATCAAGTCCACAGGGGCGCGAGAAAAACTGTTTTTT
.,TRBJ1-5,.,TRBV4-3,CASSQDAYNQPQHF,TGCGCCAGCAGCCAAGACGCCTACAATCAGCCCCAGCATTTT
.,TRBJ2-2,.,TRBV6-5,CASGALTGELFF,TGTGCCAGCGGGGCCCTCACCGGGGAGCTGTTTTTT
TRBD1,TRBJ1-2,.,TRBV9,CASRTDRVSGYTF,TGTGCCAGCAGAACAGACAGGGTGTCGGGCTACACCTTC
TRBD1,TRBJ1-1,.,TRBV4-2,CASSPRGQGIYAFF,TGTGCCAGCAGCCCACGGGGACAGGGGATCTACGCTTTCTTT
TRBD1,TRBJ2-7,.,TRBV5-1,CASSGAGGSYEQYF,TGCGCCAGCAGCGGGGCAGGGGGCTCCTACGAGCAGTACTTC
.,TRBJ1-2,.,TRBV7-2,CASSLDLRGGYTF,TGTGCCAGCAGCTTAGACCTCAGGGGAGGGTACACCTTC
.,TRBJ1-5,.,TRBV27,CASSLSIQGTQPQHF,TGTGCCAGCAGTTTATCGATACAGGGCACTCAGCCCCAGCATTTT